This record looks at one T cell receptor beta chain sequence and its context. The data belong to a study of blood T cell repertoires in COVID-19. Study context: Italy, Spain and the United States were the sources of the convalescent and acute COVID-19 samples. PBMCs, B-cell-depleted T cells, or T cells provided the cDNA or gDNA that made up the material.

Germline V lookup: CDR1 SGHAT, CDR2 FQNNGV. Trimming stripped 1 base from V and 10 bases from J, with 8 bases between. The CDR3 covers 12 residues. Per the original methods: The assay estimated nucleated cells by amplifying reference gene primers. Sequenced by immunoSEQ multiplex PCR; TCRdb stores in-frame clones only, minus some. That table furnishes V, J and clone size, whereas the DNA furnished D and trimming. The sample holds more than 40,000 clones, approximately 91% seen once. The sequence was obtained from a middle-aged man with active COVID-19. The sequenced sample consisted of peripheral blood. The rearrangement uses TRBV11-2 and TRBJ2-1, with D possibly matching TRBD2 (6 bases). The CDR3 DNA follows: TGTGCCAGCAGCTTAGGGGGGAGGGAGCAGTTCTTC. Translating gives CASSLGGREQFF.